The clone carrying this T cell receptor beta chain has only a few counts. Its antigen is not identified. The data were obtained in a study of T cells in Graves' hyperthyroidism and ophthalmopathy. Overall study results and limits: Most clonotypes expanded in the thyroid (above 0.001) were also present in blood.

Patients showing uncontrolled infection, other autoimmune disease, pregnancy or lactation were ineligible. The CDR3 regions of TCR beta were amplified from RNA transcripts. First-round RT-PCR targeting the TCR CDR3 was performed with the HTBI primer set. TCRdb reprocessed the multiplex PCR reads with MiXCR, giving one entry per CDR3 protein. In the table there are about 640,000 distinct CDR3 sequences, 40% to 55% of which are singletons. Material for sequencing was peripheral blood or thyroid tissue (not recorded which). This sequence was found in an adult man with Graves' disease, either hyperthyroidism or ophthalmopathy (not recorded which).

The CDR3 reads CASSKSRGYHEQYF. The CDR3 coding sequence is TGTGCCAGTAGTAAGAGTAGAGGGTACCACGAGCAGTACTTC. This chain links TRBV19 with TRBJ2-7, with D perhaps TRBD2 (5 bases). CDR1 is LNHDA, CDR2 SQIVND, per germline (reference sequence). Trimming took off 4 bases at V and 5 bases at J, with 15 bases between the two ends. The CDR3 runs 14 residues.